This paragraph covers one T cell receptor (beta chain) sequence. The antigen is unknown. The primer mix had 60 Vbeta and 13 Jbeta primers. Profiling relied on immunoSEQ multiplex PCR, and the TCRdb table lists in-frame clones only, not all of them. The sample has around 98,000 clones; about four fifths are singletons. V gave up 2 bases and J gave up 8 bases, with 7 bases separating them. The CDR3 totals 12 residues. The V gene's germline CDR1 is SGHTA and CDR2 FQGNSA. This sample was included in a study of cytomegalovirus exposure and HLA in healthy donors. Study-level findings and limits: An apparent linkage of common viral pathogens to several of the most significant clusters emerged in a later analysis. The CMV antigen specificity of a few CMV-associated chains was confirmed through in vitro analysis.

V and J are TRBV7-2 and TRBJ2-1, with TRBD2 as a possible D gene (6 bases). This TCR was sampled from a human donor in good health. The sequencing input was PBMCs. The CDR3 DNA reads as TGTGCCAGCAGCTTATGGGAGGATGAGCAGTTCTTC. This encodes CASSLWEDEQFF.